This is a list of T cell receptor beta chains from one sample in a study of response to subunit inactivated influenza vaccine. TCRdb ran MiXCR on the RT-PCR reads and lists one entry per CDR3 protein. The data hold around 650,000 distinct CDR3 sequences, with less than 20% observed a single time. This specimen was PBMCs from blood, taken approximately 12 days after vaccination. Source of these receptors: a middle-aged man who received an inactivated influenza vaccine. CDR3s include the opening cysteine and the closing phenylalanine or tryptophan. Fields, in order: J gene, clone size, V gene, D gene, CDR3 DNA, CDR3 protein. A D gene is named only where the DNA matches it firmly. Clone size is shown for a subset of rows, as once, few, many or a class of expanded clone.

>TRBJ2-7|few|TRBV5-1|TRBD2
TGCGCCAGCAGCTACTCAGCGGGGCCGCGGGAGCAGTACTTC
CASSYSAGPREQYF
>TRBJ2-3|-|TRBV18|TRBD2
TGTGCCAGCTCACCAGAGCGGGGGTCAGATACGCAGTATTTT
CASSPERGSDTQYF
>TRBJ2-1|-|TRBV20-1|-
TGCAGTGCTAGGGGCCTCGACGGGCGAGGCTCCTACAATGAGCAGTTCTTC
CSARGLDGRGSYNEQFF
>TRBJ1-1|few|TRBV4-2|-
TGTGCCAGCAGCCAAGAACGGGGGAGGACTGAAGCTTTCTTT
CASSQERGRTEAFF
>TRBJ2-5|few|TRBV7-9|TRBD1
TGTGCCAGCAGCTCAGCCGGGACAGGATACTTC
CASSSAGTGYF
>TRBJ2-1|-|TRBV15|TRBD1
TGTGCCACCAGCAGAGAACAGGGGGCCTACAATGAGCAGTTCTTC
CATSREQGAYNEQFF
>TRBJ1-3|-|TRBV5-1|-
TGCGCCAGCAGCTCCGGGACGGATGGAAACACCATATATTTT
CASSSGTDGNTIYF
>TRBJ2-2|few|TRBV28|-
TGTGCCAGCAGTACCCGATTGGACAACACCGGGGAGCTGTTTTTT
CASSTRLDNTGELFF
>TRBJ2-5|few|TRBV5-6|TRBD1
TGTGCCAGCAGCTTCTCAACCGGGACAGGGTTGGAGACCCAGTACTTC
CASSFSTGTGLETQYF
>TRBJ2-3|-|TRBV12-3/TRBV12-4|TRBD2
TGTGCCAGCAGTTTATTCCTAGCGGGGGGGCCGGGAGATACGCAGTATTTT
CASSLFLAGGPGDTQYF
>TRBJ1-2|-|TRBV20-1|-
TGCAGTGCTCTTCGCCCTCCGGCCCATGGCTACACCTTC
CSALRPPAHGYTF
>TRBJ2-5|-|TRBV15|TRBD1
TGTGCCACCAGCAGATTCCGGGACAGCCAAGAGACCCAGTACTTC
CATSRFRDSQETQYF
>TRBJ2-5|-|TRBV6-6|-
TGTGCCAGCAGTACGCAGGGGTTCGAGACCCAGTACTTC
CASSTQGFETQYF
>TRBJ2-5|few|TRBV5-4|TRBD1
TGTGCCAGCAGCTTGGGGTTTTACCCCCCCGGGACAGCAAAAGAGACCCAGTACTTC
CASSLGFYPPGTAKETQYF
>TRBJ2-3|-|TRBV18|TRBD2
TGTGCCAGCTCACCACGGGCTAGCGGGAGGCCTGCCCAACTCACCACAGATACGCAGTATTTT
CASSPRASGRPAQLTTDTQYF
>TRBJ1-4|few|TRBV4-2|-
TGTGCCAGCAGCCAAGAAATAGCAACTAATGAAAAACTGTTTTTT
CASSQEIATNEKLFF
>TRBJ2-3|-|TRBV7-6|TRBD2
TGTGCCAGCAGCCTCAGCCCTAGCGGGGGCACAGATACGCAGTATTTT
CASSLSPSGGTDTQYF
>TRBJ2-1|once|TRBV6-2/TRBV6-3|TRBD2
TGTGCCAGCAAAAGGAGGGAGGGACCCTACAATGAGCAGTTCTTC
CASKRREGPYNEQFF
>TRBJ1-5|many|TRBV7-2|-
TGTGCCAGCAGCCCTAGGGGGAGCAATCAGCCCCAGCATTTT
CASSPRGSNQPQHF
>TRBJ1-4|-|TRBV20-1|-
TGCAGTGCTAGAGATCATCGGACTCTACGAGGAGAAAAACTGTTTTTT
CSARDHRTLRGEKLFF
>TRBJ2-7|many|TRBV28|TRBD1
TGTGCCAGCCGCAGGACAGGCACCTACGAGCAGTACTTC
CASRRTGTYEQYF
>TRBJ2-7|few|TRBV4-2|-
TGTGCCAGCAGCCAAGATGGGGGGACCTACGAGCAGTACTTC
CASSQDGGTYEQYF
>TRBJ1-6|-|TRBV11-2|-
TGTGCCAGCAGCCTAGAGCGACAGGCTTTTAGCTCCTATAATTCACCCCTCCACTTT
CASSLERQAFSSYNSPLHF
>TRBJ2-1|-|TRBV5-5|-
TGTGCCAGCAGCAACGGGGCCTACAATGAGCAGTTCTTC
CASSNGAYNEQFF
>TRBJ2-1|-|TRBV7-2|TRBD2
TGTGCCAGCAGCTTAGAGGCGGGGGGTTTGAATGAGCAGTTCTTC
CASSLEAGGLNEQFF
>TRBJ1-1|-|TRBV29-1|-
TGCAGCGAGGGGGGGGACGGTACTATTTTCTTT
CSEGGDGTIFF
>TRBJ2-5|few|TRBV20-1|TRBD2
TGCAGTGCTAGAAGGACTAGCCACCAAGAGACCCAGTACTTC
CSARRTSHQETQYF
>TRBJ2-1|many|TRBV3-1|TRBD2
TGTGCCAGCGCTAGCGGGAGCTATGAGCAGTTCTTC
CASASGSYEQFF
>TRBJ2-7|few|TRBV20-1|-
TGCAGTGCTAGAGAGTGGGGCAGGGAAGGAACCTACGAGCAGTACTTC
CSAREWGREGTYEQYF
>TRBJ2-5|few|TRBV15|-
TGTGCCACCAGCAGAGTCCGGGAGCCGGAGTACTTC
CATSRVREPEYF
>TRBJ2-5|-|TRBV11-2|TRBD1
TGTGCCAGCAGCGACCCGTCCACAGGGGCGGGCTTAGAGACCCAGTACTTC
CASSDPSTGAGLETQYF
>TRBJ2-2|few|TRBV20-1|-
TGCAGTGCTAGAGTTCACGCGAACACCGGGGAGCTGTTTTTT
CSARVHANTGELFF
>TRBJ2-5|-|TRBV7-2|TRBD2
TGTGCCAGCAGCTTAGGACTAGCGGGGGGTACGAAGACCCAGTACTTC
CASSLGLAGGTKTQYF
>TRBJ2-3|-|TRBV7-2|-
TGTGCCAGCCTAGTAGTGTCTCCTTACACAGATACGCAGTATTTT
CASLVVSPYTDTQYF
>TRBJ1-2|-|TRBV6-1|-
TGTGCCAGCAGTAGGGACCCGGCGGAGAATGGCTACACCTTC
CASSRDPAENGYTF
>TRBJ1-4|few|TRBV20-1|-
TGCAGTGCTAGAGATTACCGGGTTGGAATGGAAAAACTGTTTTTT
CSARDYRVGMEKLFF
>TRBJ1-1|-|TRBV5-1|TRBD1
TGCGCCAGCAGCCAACAGACAGGGGTTCCCATGTGGAACACTGAAGCTTTCTTT
CASSQQTGVPMWNTEAFF
>TRBJ2-7|-|TRBV4-1|-
TGCGCCAGCAGCTCCAGAGGAGGGAGCGGCGAGCAGTACTTC
CASSSRGGSGEQYF
>TRBJ1-4|-|TRBV28|-
TGTGCCAGCAGTGGCCCCGGGCTAACGTTTTTT
CASSGPGLTFF
>TRBJ2-5|-|TRBV20-1|TRBD1
TGCAGTGCTCTGGACAGGGCGGGTTTCGAGACCCAGTACTTC
CSALDRAGFETQYF
>TRBJ2-3|-|TRBV5-1|TRBD2
TGCGCCAGCAGTGGGCTAGCGGGAGGGCCATCAGATACGCAGTATTTT
CASSGLAGGPSDTQYF
>TRBJ2-7|many|TRBV7-2|-
TGTGCCAGCAGCCCAAGTAGGTGGGAGCAGTACTTC
CASSPSRWEQYF
>TRBJ2-2|-|TRBV20-1|-
TGCAGTGCTCAACCGGGTCGTAGAACCGGGGAGCTGTTTTTT
CSAQPGRRTGELFF
>TRBJ1-2|few|TRBV5-5|-
TGTGCCAGCAGCCAAGGGACAACTTCGCACTATGGCTACACCTTC
CASSQGTTSHYGYTF
>TRBJ2-1|many|TRBV6-5|-
TGTGCCAGCAGTTACACCGGGACACGCAATGAGCAGTTCTTC
CASSYTGTRNEQFF
>TRBJ2-5|-|TRBV6-2/TRBV6-3|TRBD2
TGTGCCAGCAGTCTTGAAGGACTAGCGGGAGGAGGGAAGACCCAGTACTTC
CASSLEGLAGGGKTQYF
>TRBJ2-1|-|TRBV27|-
TGTGCCAGCAGTTTGATAGGGGGCTCCTACAATGAGCAGTTCTTC
CASSLIGGSYNEQFF
>TRBJ2-3|-|TRBV7-7|-
TGTGCTAGCAGCTTTACAAGGGAAGATACGCAGTATTTT
CASSFTREDTQYF
>TRBJ1-5|many|TRBV6-2/TRBV6-3|-
TGTGCCAGCAGTTTGGGACTACGTCAGCCCCAGCATTTT
CASSLGLRQPQHF
>TRBJ2-2|many|TRBV28|-
TGTGCCAGCAAATTAGAGAACACCGGGGAGCTGTTTTTT
CASKLENTGELFF
>TRBJ1-2|few|TRBV4-3|-
TGCGCCAGCAGCCGGGACATTGGCTATGGCTACACCTTC
CASSRDIGYGYTF
>TRBJ1-6|-|TRBV4-3|-
TGCGCCAGCAGCCAAGAAGGGGTAAACTCACCCCTCCACTTT
CASSQEGVNSPLHF
>TRBJ2-7|few|TRBV6-2/TRBV6-3|TRBD1
TGTGCCAGCGGCCCAGGGGGCTACGAGCAGTACTTC
CASGPGGYEQYF
>TRBJ2-7|few|TRBV27|TRBD2
TGTGCCAGCAGTCCAGGGACTAACGCCTACGAGCAGTACTTC
CASSPGTNAYEQYF
>TRBJ2-2|-|TRBV18|-
TGTGCCAGCTCACCAAACAGGGGAGGCACCGGGGAGCTGTTTTTT
CASSPNRGGTGELFF
>TRBJ1-2|-|TRBV7-2|-
TGTGCCAGCAGCTTAATCGGCAGGGTTTATGGCTACACCTTC
CASSLIGRVYGYTF
>TRBJ2-1|few|TRBV5-1|-
TGCGCCAGCAGCTTGGTCGAGGGGGGTGAGCAGTTCTTC
CASSLVEGGEQFF
>TRBJ2-7|-|TRBV4-2|-
TGTGCCAGCAGCCAAGAACCGGACAGCAGCTCCTACGAGCAGTACTTC
CASSQEPDSSSYEQYF
>TRBJ1-1|few|TRBV10-3|TRBD1
TGTGCCGTAAGACAGGGGACGAACACTGAAGCTTTCTTT
CAVRQGTNTEAFF
>TRBJ2-2|-|TRBV2|-
TGTGCCAGCAGTGAATTAGGGACGAACACCGGGGAGCTGTTTTTT
CASSELGTNTGELFF